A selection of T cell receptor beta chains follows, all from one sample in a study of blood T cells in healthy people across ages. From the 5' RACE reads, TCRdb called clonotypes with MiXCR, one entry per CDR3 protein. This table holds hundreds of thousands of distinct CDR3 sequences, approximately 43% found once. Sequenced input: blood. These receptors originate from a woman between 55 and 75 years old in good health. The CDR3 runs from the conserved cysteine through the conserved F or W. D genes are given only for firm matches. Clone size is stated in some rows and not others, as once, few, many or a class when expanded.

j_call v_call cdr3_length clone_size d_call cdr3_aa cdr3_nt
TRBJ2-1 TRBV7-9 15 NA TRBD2 CASSSGTSGRAPQFF TGTGCCAGCAGCTCCGGGACTAGCGGGAGGGCCCCACAGTTCTTC
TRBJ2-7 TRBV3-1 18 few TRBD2 CASSQDFASGGPIYEQYF TGTGCCAGCAGCCAAGATTTCGCTAGCGGGGGGCCTATCTACGAGCAGTACTTC
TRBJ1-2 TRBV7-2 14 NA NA CASSLGAGNYGYTF TGTGCCAGCAGCTTAGGCGCAGGAAACTATGGCTACACCTTC
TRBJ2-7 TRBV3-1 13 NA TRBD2 CASSGSSYNEQYF TGTGCCAGTAGCGGGAGTTCCTACAATGAGCAGTACTTC
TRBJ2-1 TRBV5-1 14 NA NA CASSSGGQYNEQFF TGCGCCAGCAGCTCCGGGGGACAATACAATGAGCAGTTCTTC
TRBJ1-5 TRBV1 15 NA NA CTSSRRENSNQPQHF TGCACCAGCAGCCGCCGGGAGAATAGCAATCAGCCCCAGCATTTT
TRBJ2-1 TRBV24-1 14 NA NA CATSDQQGYNEQFF TGTGCCACCAGTGATCAACAGGGATACAATGAGCAGTTCTTC
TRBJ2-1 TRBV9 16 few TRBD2 CASSERLAGEVNEQFF TGTGCCAGCAGCGAAAGACTAGCGGGAGAAGTCAATGAGCAGTTCTTC
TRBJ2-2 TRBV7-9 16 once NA CASSFWRDPDTGELFF TGTGCCAGCAGCTTCTGGCGGGACCCGGACACCGGGGAGCTGTTTTTT
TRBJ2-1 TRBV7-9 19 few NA CASSPNPSPAGPSYNEQFF TGTGCCAGCAGCCCGAACCCCTCCCCTGCGGGACCCTCCTACAATGAGCAGTTCTTC
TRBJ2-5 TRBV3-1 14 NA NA CASSQDIGEETQYF TGTGCCAGCAGCCAAGATATCGGAGAAGAGACCCAGTACTTC
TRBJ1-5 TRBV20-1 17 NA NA CSARDFGGADSNQPQHF TGCAGTGCTAGAGATTTCGGAGGGGCCGATAGCAATCAGCCCCAGCATTTT
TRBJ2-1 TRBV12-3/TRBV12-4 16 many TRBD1 CASSPGQGASYNEQFF TGTGCCAGCAGCCCGGGACAGGGGGCATCCTACAATGAGCAGTTCTTC
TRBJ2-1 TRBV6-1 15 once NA CASSEGTGFYNEQFF TGTGCCAGCAGTGAAGGGACCGGGTTTTACAATGAGCAGTTCTTC
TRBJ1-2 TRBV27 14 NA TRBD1 CASSLFRQGYGYTF TGTGCCAGCAGTTTATTTCGACAGGGCTATGGCTACACCTTC
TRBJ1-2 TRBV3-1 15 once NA CASSQDGGGSGGYTF TGTGCCAGCAGCCAAGATGGGGGGGGGTCCGGGGGCTACACCTTC
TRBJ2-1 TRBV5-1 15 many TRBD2 CASSTTSGYYNEQFF TGCGCCAGCAGCACGACTAGCGGATACTACAATGAGCAGTTCTTC
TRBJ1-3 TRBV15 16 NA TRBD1 CATSAKQGAVGNTIYF TGTGCCACCAGCGCTAAGCAGGGGGCGGTGGGAAACACCATATATTTT
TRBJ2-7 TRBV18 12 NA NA CASSPEASEQYF TGTGCCAGCTCACCGGAGGCGTCAGAGCAGTACTTC
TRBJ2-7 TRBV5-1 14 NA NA CASSLAWASYEQYF TGCGCCAGCAGCTTGGCGTGGGCCTCCTACGAGCAGTACTTC
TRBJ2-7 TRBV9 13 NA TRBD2 CASSAAGAYEQYF TGTGCCAGCAGCGCGGCGGGGGCCTACGAGCAGTACTTC
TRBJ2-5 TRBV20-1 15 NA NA CSARGFRLNQETQYF TGCAGTGCTCGAGGTTTCCGCTTGAACCAAGAGACCCAGTACTTC
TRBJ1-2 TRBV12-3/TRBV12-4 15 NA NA CASSFGREIRYGYTF TGTGCCAGCAGTTTCGGCAGGGAAATTCGGTATGGCTACACCTTC
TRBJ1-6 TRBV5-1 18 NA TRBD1 CASSAGDRRSSYNSPLHF TGCGCCAGCAGCGCCGGGGACAGGAGGAGCTCCTATAATTCACCCCTCCACTTT
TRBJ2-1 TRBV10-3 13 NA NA CAISEEIVPEQFF TGTGCCATCAGTGAAGAAATAGTCCCTGAGCAGTTCTTC
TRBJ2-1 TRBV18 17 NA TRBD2 CASSLTSANSLGNEQFF TGTGCCAGCTCACTGACTAGCGCCAACTCTCTGGGGAATGAGCAGTTCTTC
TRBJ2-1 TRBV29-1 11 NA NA CSVERAHEQFF TGCAGCGTTGAGAGGGCCCATGAGCAGTTCTTC
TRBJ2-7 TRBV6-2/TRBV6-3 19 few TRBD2 CASSYPSAMGTSGIYEQYF TGTGCCAGCAGTTACCCTTCAGCTATGGGGACTAGCGGGATTTACGAGCAGTACTTC
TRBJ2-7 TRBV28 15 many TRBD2 CASGRSSGTRDEQYF TGTGCCAGCGGAAGGTCTAGCGGGACACGAGACGAGCAGTACTTC
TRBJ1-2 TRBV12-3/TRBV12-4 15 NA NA CASSDLTGFNYGYTF TGTGCCAGCAGTGACTTGACAGGTTTTAACTATGGCTACACCTTC
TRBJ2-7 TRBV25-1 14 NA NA CASSRGAGDWEQYF TGTGCCAGCAGCCGAGGGGCAGGGGACTGGGAGCAGTACTTC
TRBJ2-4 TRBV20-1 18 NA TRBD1 CSANPRTGTGTAPNIQYF TGCAGTGCCAACCCCCGGACAGGGACAGGCACCGCACCAAACATTCAGTACTTC
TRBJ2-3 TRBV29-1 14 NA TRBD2 CSAQTSGRADTQYF TGCAGCGCCCAGACTAGCGGGAGAGCAGATACGCAGTATTTT
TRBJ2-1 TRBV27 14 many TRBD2 CASSPIAGLNEQFF TGTGCCAGCAGTCCTATAGCGGGATTAAATGAGCAGTTCTTC
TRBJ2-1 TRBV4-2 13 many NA CASSQGPMREQFF TGTGCCAGCAGCCAAGGACCCATGCGGGAGCAGTTCTTC
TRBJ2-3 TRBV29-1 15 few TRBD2 CSVGLAGAGTDTQYF TGCAGCGTTGGCCTAGCGGGGGCTGGCACAGATACGCAGTATTTT
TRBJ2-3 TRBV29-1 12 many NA CSVEYVGDTQYF TGCAGCGTTGAATACGTAGGAGATACGCAGTATTTT
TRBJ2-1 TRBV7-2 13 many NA CASSRGPNNEQFF TGTGCCAGCAGCCGGGGCCCGAACAATGAGCAGTTCTTC
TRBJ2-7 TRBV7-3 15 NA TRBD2 CASSLGSSGKYEQYF TGTGCCAGCAGCTTAGGGTCTAGCGGGAAATACGAGCAGTACTTC
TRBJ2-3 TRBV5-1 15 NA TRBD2 CASSLTSGSPDTQYF TGCGCCAGCAGCCTTACTAGCGGGAGTCCAGATACGCAGTATTTT